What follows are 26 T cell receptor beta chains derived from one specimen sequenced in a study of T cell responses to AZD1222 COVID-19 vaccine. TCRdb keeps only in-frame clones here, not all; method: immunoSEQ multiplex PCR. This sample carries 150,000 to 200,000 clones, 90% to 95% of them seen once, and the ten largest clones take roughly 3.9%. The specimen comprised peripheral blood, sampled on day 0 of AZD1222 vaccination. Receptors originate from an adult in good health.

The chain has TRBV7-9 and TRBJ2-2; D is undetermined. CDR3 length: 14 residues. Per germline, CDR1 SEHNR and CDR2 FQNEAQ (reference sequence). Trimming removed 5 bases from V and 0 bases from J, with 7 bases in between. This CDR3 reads CASSRGANTGELFF. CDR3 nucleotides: TGTGCCAGCAGCCGCGGAGCGAACACCGGGGAGCTGTTTTTT.

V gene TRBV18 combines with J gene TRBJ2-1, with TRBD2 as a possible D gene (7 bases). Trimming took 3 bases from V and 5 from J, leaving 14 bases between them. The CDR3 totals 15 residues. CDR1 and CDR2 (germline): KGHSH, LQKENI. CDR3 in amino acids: CASSPLGGPNNEQFF. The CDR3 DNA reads TGTGCCAGCTCACCCCTCGGGGGGCCGAACAATGAGCAGTTCTTC.

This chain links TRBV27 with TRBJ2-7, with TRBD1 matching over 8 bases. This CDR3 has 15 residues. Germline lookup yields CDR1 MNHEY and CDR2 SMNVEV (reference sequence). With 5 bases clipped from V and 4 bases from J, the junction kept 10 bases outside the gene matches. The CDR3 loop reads CASSVIQGAGYEQYF. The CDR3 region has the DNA TGTGCCAGCAGTGTCATTCAGGGGGCGGGATACGAGCAGTACTTC.

The CDR3 DNA sequence: TGTGCCAGCAGCCTCCCTGGCGGGAATCAGCCCCAGCATTTT. Translation: CASSLPGGNQPQHF. This chain links TRBV4-2 with TRBJ1-5; no clear D gene. The V gene's germline CDR1 is LGHNA and CDR2 YNFKEQ. V was pared by 4 bases and J by 4 bases, with 11 bases between. The CDR3 is made up of 14 amino acids.

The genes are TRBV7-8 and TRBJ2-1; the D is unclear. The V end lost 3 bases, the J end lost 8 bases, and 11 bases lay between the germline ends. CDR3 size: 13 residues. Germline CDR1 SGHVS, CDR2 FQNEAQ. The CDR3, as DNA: TGTGCCAGCAGCTTCGCTGTAAAGGATGAGCAGTTCTTC. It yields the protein CASSFAVKDEQFF.

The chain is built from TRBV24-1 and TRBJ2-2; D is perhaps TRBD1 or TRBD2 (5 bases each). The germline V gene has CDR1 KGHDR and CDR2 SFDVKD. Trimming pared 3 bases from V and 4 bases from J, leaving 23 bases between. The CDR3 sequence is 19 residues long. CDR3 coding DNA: TGTGCCACCAGTGATCCGCGAGTGGGTCCTCCTGGGGGCACCGGGGAGCTGTTTTTT. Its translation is CATSDPRVGPPGGTGELFF.

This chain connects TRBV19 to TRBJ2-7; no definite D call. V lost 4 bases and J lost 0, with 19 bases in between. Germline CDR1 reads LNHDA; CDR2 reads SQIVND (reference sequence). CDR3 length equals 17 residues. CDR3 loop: CASSSLLTSRSSYEQYF. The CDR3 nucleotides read TGTGCCAGTAGTAGCCTCCTTACCTCGAGAAGCTCCTACGAGCAGTACTTC.

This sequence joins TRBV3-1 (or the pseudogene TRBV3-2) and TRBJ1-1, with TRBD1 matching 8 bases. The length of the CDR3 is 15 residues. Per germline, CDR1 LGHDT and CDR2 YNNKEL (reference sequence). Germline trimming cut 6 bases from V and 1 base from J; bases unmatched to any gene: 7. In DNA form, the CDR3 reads TGTGCCAGCAGTGTACCGACAGGGGAGAACACTGAAGCTTTCTTT. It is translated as CASSVPTGENTEAFF.

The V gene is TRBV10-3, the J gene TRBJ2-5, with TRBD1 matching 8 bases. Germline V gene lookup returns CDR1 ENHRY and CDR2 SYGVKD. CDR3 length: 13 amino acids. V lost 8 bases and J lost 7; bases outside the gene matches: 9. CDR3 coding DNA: TGTGCCATCGGACCGGGACAGGAGGCGACCCAGTACTTC. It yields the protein CAIGPGQEATQYF.

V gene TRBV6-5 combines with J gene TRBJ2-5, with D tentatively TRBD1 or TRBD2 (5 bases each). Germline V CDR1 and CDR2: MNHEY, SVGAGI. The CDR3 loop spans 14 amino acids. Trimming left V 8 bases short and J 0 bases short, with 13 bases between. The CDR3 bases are TGTGCCAGCGCAATCGGGGCGGACCAAGAGACCCAGTACTTC. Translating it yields CASAIGADQETQYF.

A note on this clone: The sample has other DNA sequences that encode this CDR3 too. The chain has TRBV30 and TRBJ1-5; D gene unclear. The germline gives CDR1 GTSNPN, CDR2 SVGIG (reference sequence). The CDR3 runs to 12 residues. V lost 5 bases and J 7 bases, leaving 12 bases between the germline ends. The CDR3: CAWSPGGQPQHF. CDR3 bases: TGTGCCTGGTCTCCCGGTGGGCAGCCCCAGCATTTT.

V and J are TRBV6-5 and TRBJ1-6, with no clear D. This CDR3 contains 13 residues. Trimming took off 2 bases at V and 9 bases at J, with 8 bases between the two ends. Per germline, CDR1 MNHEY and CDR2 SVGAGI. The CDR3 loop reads CASSYTWASPLHF. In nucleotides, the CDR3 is TGTGCCAGCAGTTACACCTGGGCTTCACCCCTCCACTTT.

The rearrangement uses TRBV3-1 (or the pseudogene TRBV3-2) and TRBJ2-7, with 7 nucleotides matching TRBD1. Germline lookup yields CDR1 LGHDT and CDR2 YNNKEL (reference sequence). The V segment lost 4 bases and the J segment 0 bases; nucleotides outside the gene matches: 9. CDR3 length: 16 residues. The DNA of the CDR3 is TGTGCCAGCAGCCGCCGACAGGGATTAAGCTCCTACGAGCAGTACTTC. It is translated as CASSRRQGLSSYEQYF.

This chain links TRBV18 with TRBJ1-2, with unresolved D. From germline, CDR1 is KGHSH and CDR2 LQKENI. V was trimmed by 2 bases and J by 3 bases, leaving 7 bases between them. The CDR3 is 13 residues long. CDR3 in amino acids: CASSPSADYGYTF. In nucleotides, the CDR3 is TGTGCCAGCTCACCAAGTGCGGACTATGGCTACACCTTC.

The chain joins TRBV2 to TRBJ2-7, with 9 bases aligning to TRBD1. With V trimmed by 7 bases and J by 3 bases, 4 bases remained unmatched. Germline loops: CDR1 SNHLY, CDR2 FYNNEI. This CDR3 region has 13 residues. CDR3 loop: CASKGQGIYEQYF. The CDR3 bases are TGTGCCAGCAAAGGACAGGGGATCTACGAGCAGTACTTC.

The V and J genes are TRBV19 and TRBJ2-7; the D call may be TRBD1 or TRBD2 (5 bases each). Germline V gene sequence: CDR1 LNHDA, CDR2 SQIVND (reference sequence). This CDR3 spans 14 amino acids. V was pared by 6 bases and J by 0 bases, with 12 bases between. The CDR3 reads CASSRDRYSYEQYF. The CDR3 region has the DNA TGTGCCAGTAGCAGGGACCGATACTCCTACGAGCAGTACTTC.

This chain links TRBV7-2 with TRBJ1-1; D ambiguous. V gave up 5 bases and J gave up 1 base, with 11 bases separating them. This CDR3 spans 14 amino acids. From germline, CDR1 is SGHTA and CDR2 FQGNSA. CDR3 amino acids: CASSTDPGNTEAFF. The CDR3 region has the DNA TGTGCCAGCAGCACGGACCCAGGGAACACTGAAGCTTTCTTT.

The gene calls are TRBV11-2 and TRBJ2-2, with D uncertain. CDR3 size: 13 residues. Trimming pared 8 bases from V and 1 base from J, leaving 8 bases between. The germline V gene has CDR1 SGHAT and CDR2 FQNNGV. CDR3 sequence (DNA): TGTGCCAGCGGTACAGAGAACACCGGGGAGCTGTTTTTT. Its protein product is CASGTENTGELFF.

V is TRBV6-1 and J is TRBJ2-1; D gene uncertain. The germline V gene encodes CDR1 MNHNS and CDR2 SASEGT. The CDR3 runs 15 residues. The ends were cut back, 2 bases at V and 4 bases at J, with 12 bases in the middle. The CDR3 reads CASSEQVGSYNEQFF. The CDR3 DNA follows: TGTGCCAGCAGTGAACAGGTCGGGTCTTACAATGAGCAGTTCTTC.

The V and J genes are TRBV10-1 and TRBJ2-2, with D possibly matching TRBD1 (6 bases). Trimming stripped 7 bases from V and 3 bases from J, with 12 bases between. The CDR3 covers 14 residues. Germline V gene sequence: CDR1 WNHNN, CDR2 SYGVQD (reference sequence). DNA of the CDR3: TGCGCCAGCAATTCTGCAGGGGACACCGGGGAGCTGTTTTTT. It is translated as CASNSAGDTGELFF.

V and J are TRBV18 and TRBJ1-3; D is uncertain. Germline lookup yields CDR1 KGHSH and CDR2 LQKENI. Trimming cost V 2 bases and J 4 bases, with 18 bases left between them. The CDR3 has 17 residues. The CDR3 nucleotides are TGTGCCAGCTCACCAGGCGGGTTGGTGCTCTCCGGAAACACCATATATTTT. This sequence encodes CASSPGGLVLSGNTIYF.

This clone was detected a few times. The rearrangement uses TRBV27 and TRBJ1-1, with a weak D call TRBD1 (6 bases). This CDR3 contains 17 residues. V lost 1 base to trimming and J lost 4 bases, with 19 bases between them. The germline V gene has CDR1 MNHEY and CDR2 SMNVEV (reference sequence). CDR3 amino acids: CASSLFGGGRRATEAFF. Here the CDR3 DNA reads TGTGCCAGCAGTTTATTCGGCGGGGGGCGGAGGGCCACTGAAGCTTTCTTT.

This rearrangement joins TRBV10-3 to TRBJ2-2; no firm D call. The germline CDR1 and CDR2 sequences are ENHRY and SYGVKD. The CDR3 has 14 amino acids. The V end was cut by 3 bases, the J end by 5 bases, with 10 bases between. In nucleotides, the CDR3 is TGTGCCATCAGTGACTCAGTCGTAACCGGGGAGCTGTTTTTT. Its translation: CAISDSVVTGELFF.

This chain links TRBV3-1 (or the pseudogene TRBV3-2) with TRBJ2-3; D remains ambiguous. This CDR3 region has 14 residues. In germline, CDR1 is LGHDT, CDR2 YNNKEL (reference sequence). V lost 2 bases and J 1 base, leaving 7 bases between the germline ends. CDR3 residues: CASSQSPGTDTQYF. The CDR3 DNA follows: TGTGCCAGCAGCCAATCTCCGGGCACAGATACGCAGTATTTT.

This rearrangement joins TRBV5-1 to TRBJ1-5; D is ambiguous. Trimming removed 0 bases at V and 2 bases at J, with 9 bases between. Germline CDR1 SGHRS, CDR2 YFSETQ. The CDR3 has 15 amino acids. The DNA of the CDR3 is TGCGCCAGCAGCTTGGCCGGGTGGGGCAATCAGCCCCAGCATTTT. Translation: CASSLAGWGNQPQHF.

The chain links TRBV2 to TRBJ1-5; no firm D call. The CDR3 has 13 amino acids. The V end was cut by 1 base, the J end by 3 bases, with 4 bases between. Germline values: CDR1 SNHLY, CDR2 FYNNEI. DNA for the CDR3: TGTGCCAGCAGTGAAGGTGTCAATCAGCCCCAGCATTTT. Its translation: CASSEGVNQPQHF.